The present T cell receptor beta chain was sequenced within a study of shared clonotypes between healthy human individuals. The study's findings and limits: Memory subsets had estimated richness that was generally smaller than that of naive subsets.

A remark on this clone: Its antigen remains unknown.

Study donors comprised healthy, HIV-negative adults devoid of recent acute infection or vaccination. Researchers reported that CD8 memory united CD45RO+ cells with CCR7-negative CD45RA+ TemRA cells. The CDR3 spans 11 residues. Looked up from germline, CDR1 is SEHNR and CDR2 is FQNEAQ (reference sequence). With 2 bases removed from V and 5 bases from J, the gap between germline ends came to 3 bases. Every immunoSEQ plate was one replicate of a subset's evenly spread DNA. Data came from immunoSEQ multiplex PCR; TCRdb stores just in-frame clones and leaves some out. The table records under 85,000 clones, about 61% of them present only once.

The rearrangement joins TRBV7-9 to TRBJ2-5; D call uncertain. The sequenced material came from memory CD8+ T cells sorted from blood. Specified subset: CD45RO+ cells pooled with CCR7-negative TemRA cells. The source is a man aged 30 to 39 in good health. The CDR3 is CASSLLETQYF. The CDR3 DNA follows: TGTGCCAGCAGCTTACTGGAGACCCAGTACTTC.